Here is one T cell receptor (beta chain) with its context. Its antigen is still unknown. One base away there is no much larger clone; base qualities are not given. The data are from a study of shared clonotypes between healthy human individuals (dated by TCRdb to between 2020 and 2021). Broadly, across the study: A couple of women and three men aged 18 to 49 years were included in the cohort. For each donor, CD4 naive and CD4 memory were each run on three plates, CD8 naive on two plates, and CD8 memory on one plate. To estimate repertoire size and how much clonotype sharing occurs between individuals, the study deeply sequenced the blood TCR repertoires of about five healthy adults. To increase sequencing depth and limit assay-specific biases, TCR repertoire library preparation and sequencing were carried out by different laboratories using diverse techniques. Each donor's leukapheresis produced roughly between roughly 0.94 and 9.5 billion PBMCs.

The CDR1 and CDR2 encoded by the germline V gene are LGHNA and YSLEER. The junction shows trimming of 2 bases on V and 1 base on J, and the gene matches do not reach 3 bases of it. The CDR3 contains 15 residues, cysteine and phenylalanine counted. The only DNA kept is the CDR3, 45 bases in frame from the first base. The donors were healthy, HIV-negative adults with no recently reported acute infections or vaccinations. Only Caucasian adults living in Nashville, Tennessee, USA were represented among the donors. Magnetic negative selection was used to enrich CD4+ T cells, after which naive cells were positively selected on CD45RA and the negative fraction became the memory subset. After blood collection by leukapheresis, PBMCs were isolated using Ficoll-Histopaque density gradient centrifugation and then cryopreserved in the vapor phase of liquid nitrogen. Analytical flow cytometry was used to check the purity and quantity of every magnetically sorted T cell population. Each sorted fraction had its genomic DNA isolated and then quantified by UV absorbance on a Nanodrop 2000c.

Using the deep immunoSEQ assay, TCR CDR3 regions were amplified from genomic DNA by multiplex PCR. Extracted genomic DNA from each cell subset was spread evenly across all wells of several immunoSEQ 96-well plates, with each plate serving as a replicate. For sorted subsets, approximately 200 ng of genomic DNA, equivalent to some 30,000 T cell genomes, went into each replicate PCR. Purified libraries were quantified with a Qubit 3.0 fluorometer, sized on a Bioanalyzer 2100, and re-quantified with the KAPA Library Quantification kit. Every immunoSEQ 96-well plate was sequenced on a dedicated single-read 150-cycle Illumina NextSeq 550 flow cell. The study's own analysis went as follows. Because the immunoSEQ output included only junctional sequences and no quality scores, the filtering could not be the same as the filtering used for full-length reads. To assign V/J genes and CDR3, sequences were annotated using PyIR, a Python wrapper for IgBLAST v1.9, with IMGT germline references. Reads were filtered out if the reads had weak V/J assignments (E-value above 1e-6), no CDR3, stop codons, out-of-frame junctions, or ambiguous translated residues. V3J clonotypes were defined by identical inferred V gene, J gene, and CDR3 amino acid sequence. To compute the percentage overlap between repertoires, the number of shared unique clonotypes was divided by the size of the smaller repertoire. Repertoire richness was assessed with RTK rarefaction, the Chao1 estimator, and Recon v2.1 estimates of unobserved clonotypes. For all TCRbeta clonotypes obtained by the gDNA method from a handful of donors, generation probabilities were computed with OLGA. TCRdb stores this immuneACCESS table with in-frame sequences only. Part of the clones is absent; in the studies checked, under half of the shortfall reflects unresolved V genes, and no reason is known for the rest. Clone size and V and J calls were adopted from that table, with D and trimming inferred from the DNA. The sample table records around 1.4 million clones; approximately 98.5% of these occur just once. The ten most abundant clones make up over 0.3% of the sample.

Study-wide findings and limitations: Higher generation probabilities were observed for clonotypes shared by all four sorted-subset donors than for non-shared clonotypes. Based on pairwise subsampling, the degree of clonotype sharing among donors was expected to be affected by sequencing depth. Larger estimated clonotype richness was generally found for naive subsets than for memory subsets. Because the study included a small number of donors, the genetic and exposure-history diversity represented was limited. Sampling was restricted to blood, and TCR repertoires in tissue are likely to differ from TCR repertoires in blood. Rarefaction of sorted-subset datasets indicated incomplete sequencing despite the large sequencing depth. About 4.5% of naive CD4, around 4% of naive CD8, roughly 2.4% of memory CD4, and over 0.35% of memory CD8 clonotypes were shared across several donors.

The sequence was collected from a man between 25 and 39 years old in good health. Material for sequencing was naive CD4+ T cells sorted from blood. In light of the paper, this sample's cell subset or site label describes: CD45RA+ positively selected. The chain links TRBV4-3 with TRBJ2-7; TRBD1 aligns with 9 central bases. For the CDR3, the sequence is CASSQRDRGSYEQYF. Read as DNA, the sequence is TGCGCCAGCAGCCAACGTGACAGGGGGTCCTACGAGCAGTACTTC.